These 23 T cell receptor beta chains came from one sample sequenced in a study of blood T cells in healthy people across ages. A sample-barcoded 5' primer and a J-beta primer mix were used in a second PCR of roughly 7 to 11 cycles. TCRdb used MiXCR to reprocess the 5' RACE reads, holding one entry per CDR3 protein. Of some 900,000 distinct CDR3 sequences listed, about 48% are singletons. Sequenced: blood. All receptors derive from a man younger than 45 in good health.

V gene TRBV11-2 combines with J gene TRBJ1-6; the D gene is possibly TRBD1 (5 bases). Between the trimmed V and J ends, which lost 5 bases and 1 base, there was a span of 24 bases. This CDR3 comprises 20 residues. The germline CDR1 and CDR2 sequences are SGHAT and FQNNGV. The CDR3 here is CASSPGGGGALRSYNSPLHF. As DNA, the CDR3 is TGTGCCAGCAGCCCCGGTGGGGGGGGTGCCCTCCGGTCCTATAATTCACCCCTCCACTTT.

This rearrangement joins TRBV7-2 to TRBJ2-5, with D hard to call. Between the trimmed V and J ends, which lost 6 bases and 0 bases, there was a span of 11 bases. The CDR3 covers 14 residues. The V gene's germline CDR1 is SGHTA and CDR2 FQGNSA. The DNA for the CDR3 is TGTGCCAGCAGTTTGGACCGAAACCAAGAGACCCAGTACTTC. This sequence encodes CASSLDRNQETQYF.

V usage is TRBV20-1 and J usage is TRBJ2-7; D might be TRBD1 or TRBD2, each matching 5 bases. Germline V gene sequence: CDR1 DFQATT, CDR2 SNEGSKA (reference sequence). This CDR3 is 16 amino acids long. V lost 3 bases, J lost 2 bases, and 20 bases lay in between. The CDR3 DNA follows: TGCAGTGCTAGGATGGACGGGACCGAGCAGACCTACGAGCAGTACTTC. Amino acids: CSARMDGTEQTYEQYF.

The rearrangement uses TRBV3-1 and TRBJ2-1; 7 bases line up with TRBD2. Losses at the gene ends were 9 bases for V and 5 bases for J; bases not matched to a gene: 13. This CDR3 has 15 amino acids. Looked up from germline, CDR1 is LGHDT and CDR2 is YNNKEL (reference sequence). The CDR3 DNA reads as TGTGCCAGTGGGGCTCGCGGGGGATTACACAATGAGCAGTTCTTC. It yields the protein CASGARGGLHNEQFF.

J is TRBJ1-5 and V is TRBV3-1; D not certain. Germline V gene sequence: CDR1 LGHDT, CDR2 YNNKEL (reference sequence). V was cut by 0 bases and J by 0 bases, with 12 bases left in between. This CDR3 comprises 17 residues. CDR3 in DNA: TGTGCCAGCAGCCAAGAGGTGAGGGAGAATAGCAATCAGCCCCAGCATTTT. Translation: CASSQEVRENSNQPQHF. Full variable domain (missing parts from reference TRBV3-1 and TRBJ1-5): DTAVSQTPKYLVTQMGNDKSIKCEQNLGHDTMYWYKQDSKKFLKIMFSYNNKELIINETVPNRFSPKSPDKAHLNLHINSLELGDSAVYFCASSQEVRENSNQPQHFGDGTRLSIL.

The chain uses TRBV12-3 or TRBV12-4 and TRBJ1-5; D unresolved. The CDR3 covers 14 residues. The V end lost 7 bases, the J end lost 8 bases, and 18 bases lay between the germline ends. CDR3 residues: CASTLTDRVEPQHF. CDR3 coding DNA: TGTGCCAGCACCCTTACGGACCGGGTGGAGCCCCAGCATTTT.

This clonotype was detected a few times. The rearrangement joins TRBV20-1 to TRBJ2-3; D is perhaps TRBD2 (7 bases). The CDR3 loop spans 12 amino acids. CDR1 is DFQATT and CDR2 is SNEGSKA in the germline V gene (reference sequence). V was clipped by 7 bases and J by 0 bases, with 8 bases between them. For the CDR3, the DNA is TGCAGTGGGGGGGGCAGCACAGATACGCAGTATTTT. Its protein product is CSGGGSTDTQYF.

This clonotype was counted at least ten times. The chain carries TRBV29-1 and TRBJ2-7; D could derive from TRBD1 or TRBD2 (5 bases each). Trimming left V 4 bases short and J 2 bases short, with 12 bases between. This CDR3 is built from 13 residues. The germline CDR1 and CDR2 sequences are SQVTM and ANQGSEA. The CDR3 DNA is TGCAGCGTTGTTTTGCAGGGAGCCTACGAGCAGTACTTC. It codes for CSVVLQGAYEQYF.

The chain couples TRBV7-9 to TRBJ2-3; either TRBD1 or TRBD2 may supply D (5 bases each). CDR3 length: 14 amino acids. Per germline, CDR1 SEHNR and CDR2 FQNEAQ (reference sequence). V lost 8 bases to trimming and J lost 6 bases, with 18 bases between them. CDR3 in DNA: TGTGCCAGCCGAGGGGCTACTGACACCGATACGCAGTATTTT. It specifies CASRGATDTDTQYF.

This clonotype has ten or more counts. The V call is TRBV10-3, the J call TRBJ1-5; tentatively, D is TRBD1 (6 bases). Germline-derived CDR1 and CDR2 are ENHRY and SYGVKD. V gave up 6 bases and J gave up 0 bases, with 6 bases separating them. This CDR3 is built from 13 residues. The CDR3 sequence: CAIRDSSNQPQHF. The CDR3 bases are TGTGCCATCAGGGACAGTAGCAATCAGCCCCAGCATTTT.

J is TRBJ2-4 and V is TRBV6-5; TRBD1 aligns across 7 bases. Germline V CDR1 and CDR2: MNHEY, SVGAGI. CDR3 length: 12 residues. Trimming removed 6 bases from V and 8 bases from J; junction bases left unmatched: 4. This CDR3 reads CASSPTGDIQYF. The CDR3 DNA reads TGTGCCAGCAGCCCCACAGGGGACATTCAGTACTTC.

This chain connects TRBV4-1 to TRBJ1-5; 8 bases map to TRBD1. The CDR3 consists of 16 residues. The junction had 2 bases not matched to a gene; V was cut back by 1 base and J by 0 bases. Germline lookup yields CDR1 MGHRA and CDR2 YSYEKL. This CDR3 is CASSQGQGASNQPQHF. In DNA, the CDR3 is TGCGCCAGCAGCCAAGGTCAGGGGGCTAGCAATCAGCCCCAGCATTTT.

V usage is TRBV4-1 and J usage is TRBJ2-1, with D possibly TRBD1 on 6 matching bases. Between the trimmed V and J ends, which lost 4 bases and 5 bases, there was a span of 15 bases. Germline V gene data show CDR1 as MGHRA and CDR2 as YSYEKL. The CDR3 consists of 15 residues. CDR3 sequence reads: CASSPGQTLNNEQFF. The CDR3 DNA reads TGCGCCAGCAGCCCTGGACAGACTCTCAACAATGAGCAGTTCTTC.

This clonotype occurred a few times. The genes are TRBV20-1 and TRBJ2-3; D possibly corresponds to TRBD2 (5 bases). Trimming cost V 6 bases and J 11 bases, with 15 bases left between them. CDR1 and CDR2 from the germline V gene are DFQATT and SNEGSKA (reference sequence). This CDR3 region has 11 residues. In DNA form, the CDR3 reads TGCAGTGCCGGCTCCGGGAAGCAGCAGTATTTT. Amino acid sequence: CSAGSGKQQYF.

The genes are TRBV7-2 and TRBJ1-5, with D perhaps TRBD1 (5 bases). V dropped 1 base and J dropped 7 bases, with 11 bases sitting between them. Germline CDR1 and CDR2: SGHTA and FQGNSA. The CDR3 runs 14 residues. CDR3 sequence (DNA): TGTGCCAGCAGCTTAGAGTCAGGGCAACAGCCCCAGCATTTT. Translation gives CASSLESGQQPQHF.

This clonotype was seen only a few times. The J gene is TRBJ2-4, the V gene TRBV9, with a tentative D call TRBD1 (5 bases). There are 14 residues in the CDR3. Germline V gene sequence: CDR1 SGDLS, CDR2 YYNGEE. The V gene lost 4 bases and the J gene lost 3 bases, with 11 bases spanning the gap. In nucleotides, the CDR3 is TGTGCCAGCAGCCCCGCTACAGGCAAAAACATTCAGTACTTC. This encodes CASSPATGKNIQYF.

This clonotype was detected only a few times. The rearrangement uses TRBV4-3 and TRBJ2-1; 12 nucleotides align to TRBD2. The CDR3 loop spans 18 amino acids. Germline-derived CDR1 and CDR2 are LGHNA and YSLEER. The V segment lost 1 base and the J segment 6 bases; nucleotides outside the gene matches: 10. The CDR3 nucleotides are TGCGCCAGCAGCCAAGCCGCCCTAGCGGGGGGGCGCAGCAATGAGCAGTTCTTC. This codes for CASSQAALAGGRSNEQFF.

V usage is TRBV7-9 and J usage is TRBJ2-6; D call uncertain. The CDR3 consists of 15 residues. Germline V gene data show CDR1 as SEHNR and CDR2 as FQNEAQ (reference sequence). The ends were cut back, 5 bases at V and 2 bases at J, with 10 bases in the middle. The DNA for the CDR3 is TGTGCCAGCAGCGCCAATACAGCTGGGGCCAACGTCCTGACTTTC. Residues: CASSANTAGANVLTF.

In its sample, this clonotype was seen a few times. V is TRBV5-1 and J is TRBJ2-5; 7 nucleotides agree with TRBD1. J gave up 5 bases and V 0 bases, and 10 bases lay outside the gene matches. Germline V gene data show CDR1 as SGHRS and CDR2 as YFSETQ. The CDR3 contains 16 residues. The CDR3 loop is CASSLGDRAQGETQYF. The DNA for the CDR3 is TGCGCCAGCAGCTTGGGTGACAGGGCCCAGGGCGAGACCCAGTACTTC.

With respect to this clonotype: A clone one base away is much larger, so this may be a read error. V is TRBV6-5 and J is TRBJ2-5; 7 nucleotides match TRBD1. The J call is in doubt because the DNA end fits TRBJ2-7 better. Germline values: CDR1 MNHEY, CDR2 SVGAGI. The CDR3 has 14 amino acids. The CDR3 DNA follows: TGTGCCAGCAGTGACGCGACAGGGCGAAGCGAGCAGTACTTC. This gives the protein CASSDATGRSEQYF.

This clonotype was observed a single time. A read error may account for a junction end that differs from germline. This CDR3 reads CSGQTDRYSPLHF. CDR3 DNA: TGCAGCGGTCAGACTGATAGGTATTCGCCCCTCCACTTT. The rearrangement uses TRBV20-1 and TRBJ1-6, with D unclear. Germline CDR1 and CDR2: DFQATT and SNEGSKA (reference sequence). There are 13 residues in the CDR3.

This clonotype was observed once. V gene TRBV15 combines with J gene TRBJ2-5; D perhaps matches TRBD1 (6 bases). CDR3 size: 13 residues. The germline CDR1 and CDR2 sequences are LNHNV and YYDKDF (reference sequence). V was cut by 2 bases and J by 11 bases, with 15 bases left in between. The CDR3 DNA is TGTGCCACCAGCAGACAGGGGCTTGGGGAGCAGTACTTC. It encodes CATSRQGLGEQYF. Looking up the rest from reference TRBV15 and TRBJ2-5 gives the full variable domain: DAMVIQNPRYQVTQFGKPVTLSCSQTLNHNVMYWYQQKSSQAPKLLFHYYDKDFNNEADTPDNFQSRRPNTSFCFLDIRSPGLGDTAMYLCATSRQGLGEQYFGPGTRLLVL.

This clonotype occurred a few times. The chain is built from TRBV28 and TRBJ1-2, with D possibly being TRBD1 (5 bases). Trimming removed 5 bases from V and 13 bases from J, with 14 bases in between. From germline, CDR1 is MDHEN and CDR2 SYDVKM. This CDR3 has 11 amino acids. This CDR3 reads CASSHGWGITF. The CDR3 coding sequence is TGTGCCAGCAGTCATGGGTGGGGCATCACCTTC.